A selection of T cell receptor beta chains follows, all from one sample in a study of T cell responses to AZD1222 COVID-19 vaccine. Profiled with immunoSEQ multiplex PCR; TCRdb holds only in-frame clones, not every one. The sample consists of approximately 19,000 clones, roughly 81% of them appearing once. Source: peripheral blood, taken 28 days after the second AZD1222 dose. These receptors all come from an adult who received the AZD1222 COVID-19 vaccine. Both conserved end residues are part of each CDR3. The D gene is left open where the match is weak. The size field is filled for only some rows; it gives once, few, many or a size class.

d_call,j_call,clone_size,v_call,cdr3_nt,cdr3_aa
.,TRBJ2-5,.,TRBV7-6,TGTGCCAGCAGCTTCCAAGGAGAGACCCAGTACTTC,CASSFQGETQYF
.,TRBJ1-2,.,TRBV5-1,TGCGCCAGCAGCTTGAATGGGGTGGCTAACTATGGCTACACCTTC,CASSLNGVANYGYTF
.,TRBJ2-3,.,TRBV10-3,TGTGCCATCAGTGGCACGAAAGCGGCCCCTGGGGATACGCAGTATTTT,CAISGTKAAPGDTQYF
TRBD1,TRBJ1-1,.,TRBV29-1,TGCAGCGTTGTGGGACAGCAAGCTTTCTTT,CSVVGQQAFF
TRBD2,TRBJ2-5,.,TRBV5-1,TGCGCCAGCAGCCGGGGACTAGCGGGAGGATCGGAGACCCAGTACTTC,CASSRGLAGGSETQYF
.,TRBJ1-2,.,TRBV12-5,TGTGCTAGTGGTATCCGACCCACAGGGTTCGGGTTCTTGAGGAGTCCGGGCCACTATGGCTACACCTTC,CASGIRPTGFGFLRSPGHYGYTF
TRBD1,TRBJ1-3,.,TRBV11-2,TGTGCCAGCAGCTACAGGGGGTCTGGAAACACCATATATTTT,CASSYRGSGNTIYF
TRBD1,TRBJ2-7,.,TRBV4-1,TGCGCCAGCAGCCAAGCCCAGACAGGGGGCTATTACGAGCAGTACTTC,CASSQAQTGGYYEQYF
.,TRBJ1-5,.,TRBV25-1,TGTGCCAGCAGTGAGGGTCTACTTAATCAGCCCCAGCATTTT,CASSEGLLNQPQHF
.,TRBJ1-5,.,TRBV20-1,TGCAGTGCTAGTAGGGTTGCTAGCCAGCCCCAGCATTTT,CSASRVASQPQHF
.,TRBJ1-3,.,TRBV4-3,TGCGCCAGCAGCCAAGCAACACCGAGCTCTGGAAACACCATATATTTT,CASSQATPSSGNTIYF
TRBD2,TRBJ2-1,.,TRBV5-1,TGCGCCAGCAGCTTGGGCCTAGCGGGAAGCTCCTACAATGAGCAGTTCTTC,CASSLGLAGSSYNEQFF
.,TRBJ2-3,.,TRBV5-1,TGCGCCAGCAGCTTGACCATCCAACAGGTTACGCAGTATTTT,CASSLTIQQVTQYF
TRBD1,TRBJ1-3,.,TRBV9,TGTGCCAGCAGCGGAAGGGACAGGGCCGACTCTGGAAACACCATATATTTT,CASSGRDRADSGNTIYF
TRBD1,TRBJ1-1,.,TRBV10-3,TGTGCCATCAGTGCGAAGGGGGCGAACACTGAAGCTTTCTTT,CAISAKGANTEAFF
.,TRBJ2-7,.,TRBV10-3,TGTGCCATCAGTGACGACCGCTCCTACGAGCAGTACTTC,CAISDDRSYEQYF
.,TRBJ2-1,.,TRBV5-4,TGTGCCAGCAGCTTGGCCCCTAGCGCGGGGTACAATGAGCAGTTCTTC,CASSLAPSAGYNEQFF
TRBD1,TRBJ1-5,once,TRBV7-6,TGTGCCAGCAGCCTTAGACCGGGACAGAGCAATCAGCCCCAGCATTTT,CASSLRPGQSNQPQHF
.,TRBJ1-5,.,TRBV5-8,TGTGCCAGCAGCTTACGTCCCACCAGCAATCAGCCCCAGCATTTT,CASSLRPTSNQPQHF
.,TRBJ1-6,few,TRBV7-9,TGTGCCAGCAGCTCGTTTGACGGAGTCGATAATTCACCCCTCCACTTT,CASSSFDGVDNSPLHF
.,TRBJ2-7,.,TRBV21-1,TGTGCCAGCAGCAACGGGACAGGTGATCTCTACGAGCAGTACTTC,CASSNGTGDLYEQYF
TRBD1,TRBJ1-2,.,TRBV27,TGTGCCAGCAGCCGAACAGGGGGCTATGACTATGGCTACACCTTC,CASSRTGGYDYGYTF
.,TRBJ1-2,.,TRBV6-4,TGTGCCAGCAGTATCGGGCCTTACTATGGCTACACCTTC,CASSIGPYYGYTF
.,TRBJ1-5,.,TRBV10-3,TGTGCCATCAGCCGGGACCCTAGCAATCAGCCCCAGCATTTT,CAISRDPSNQPQHF
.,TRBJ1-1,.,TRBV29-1,TGCAGCGTTGTGAGGGGTGGCACTGAAGCTTTCTTT,CSVVRGGTEAFF
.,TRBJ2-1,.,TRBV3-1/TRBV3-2,TGTGCCAGCAGCTTGACACCGAGCAATGAGCAGTTCTTC,CASSLTPSNEQFF
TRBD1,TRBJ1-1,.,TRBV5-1,TGCGCCAGCAGCTTACAGGGGTCTGGTACCACTGAAGCTTTCTTT,CASSLQGSGTTEAFF
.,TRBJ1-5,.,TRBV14,TGTGCCAGCAGCCAAGATCGGCACCAACTGCATTTT,CASSQDRHQLHF
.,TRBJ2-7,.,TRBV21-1,TGTGCCAGCAGGACGGACAGGGAGGTAGCCTACGAGCAGTACTTC,CASRTDREVAYEQYF
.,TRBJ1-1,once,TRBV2,TGTGCCAGCAGTGGGGAAGGGGTCGGGGACACTGAAGCTTTCTTT,CASSGEGVGDTEAFF
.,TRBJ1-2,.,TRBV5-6,TGTGCCAGCAGCTTCGGGGAACTCTATGGCTACACCTTC,CASSFGELYGYTF
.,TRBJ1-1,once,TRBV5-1,TGCGCCAGCAGCTTCACAGGGCCTAACACTGAAGCTTTCTTT,CASSFTGPNTEAFF
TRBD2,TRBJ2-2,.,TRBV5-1,TGCGCCAGCAGCGCTAGCGGGAACACCGGGGAGCTGTTTTTT,CASSASGNTGELFF
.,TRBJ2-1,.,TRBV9,TGTGCCAGCAGCCCGAACCCCTACAATGAGCAGTTCTTC,CASSPNPYNEQFF
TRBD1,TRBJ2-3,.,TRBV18,TGTGCCAGCTCACCAAAGTGGACAGGGGAAGATACGCAGTATTTT,CASSPKWTGEDTQYF
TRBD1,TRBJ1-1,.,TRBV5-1,TGCGCCAGCAGCTTGCTATACCAAGGGGGCGGGAGAGGAACTGAAGCTTTCTTT,CASSLLYQGGGRGTEAFF
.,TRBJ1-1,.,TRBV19,TGTGCCAGTAGCACCTCCGACACAGGAGTCTCTGAAGCTTTCTTT,CASSTSDTGVSEAFF
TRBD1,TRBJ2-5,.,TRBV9,TGTGCCAGCAGCGTACAGGGGGCTGAGACCCAGTACTTC,CASSVQGAETQYF
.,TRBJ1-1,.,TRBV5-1,TGCGCCAGCAGCTTTGGGGGGGACACTGAAGCTTTCTTT,CASSFGGDTEAFF
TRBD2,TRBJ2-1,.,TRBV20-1,TGCAGTGCTAGTCCAGAACTAGCGAACAATGAGCAGTTCTTC,CSASPELANNEQFF
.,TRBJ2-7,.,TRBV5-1,TGCGCCAGCAGCTTCAGGGGTGGCTACGAGCAGTACTTC,CASSFRGGYEQYF
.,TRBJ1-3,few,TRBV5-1,TGCGCCAGCAGCTCCACCTCCACTAACACCATATATTTT,CASSSTSTNTIYF
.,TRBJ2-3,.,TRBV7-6,TGTGCCAGCACCCGAAGCGGGCCCACAGATACGCAGTATTTT,CASTRSGPTDTQYF
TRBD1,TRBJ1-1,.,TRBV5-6,TGTGCCAGCATCGGGACAGGGGTTTTATTTGGCACTGAAGCTTTCTTT,CASIGTGVLFGTEAFF
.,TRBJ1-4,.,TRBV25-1,TGTGCCAGCAGTGATAGGGCGACTAATGAAAAACTGTTTTTT,CASSDRATNEKLFF
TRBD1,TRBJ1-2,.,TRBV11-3,TGTGCCAGCAGCTTACCCGAGTCCGGACAGGGGGCACATGGCTACACCTTC,CASSLPESGQGAHGYTF
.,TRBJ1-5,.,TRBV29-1,TGCAGCGTTGCTGGGGGGAATCAGCCCCAGCATTTT,CSVAGGNQPQHF
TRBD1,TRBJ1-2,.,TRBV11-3,TGTGCCAGCAGCCCCCGGGACAGGGGGTCTCCACAGGGCTACACCTTC,CASSPRDRGSPQGYTF
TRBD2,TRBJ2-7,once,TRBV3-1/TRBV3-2,TGTGCCAGCAGCGCCCGGACTAGCGGGAGGGAGGATTACGAGCAGTACTTC,CASSARTSGREDYEQYF
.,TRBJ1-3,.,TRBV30,TGTGCCTGGAGTGTATCTTACTCTGGAAACACCATATATTTT,CAWSVSYSGNTIYF
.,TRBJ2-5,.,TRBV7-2,TGTGCCAGCAGCTTAGGGCCAGGGTCGACCCAGTACTTC,CASSLGPGSTQYF
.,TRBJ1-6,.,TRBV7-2,TGTGCCAGCTCTTTTACCGGATCCCGTAATTCACCCCTCCACTTT,CASSFTGSRNSPLHF
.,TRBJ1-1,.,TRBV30,TGTGCCTGGAGTCATACTGAAGCTTTCTTT,CAWSHTEAFF
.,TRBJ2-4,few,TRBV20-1,TGCAGTGCAAGTACTAGCCTAAAAAACATTCAGTACTTC,CSASTSLKNIQYF